What follows are 14 T cell receptor beta chains derived from one specimen sequenced in a study of PD-1 blockade in classical Hodgkin lymphoma. With no exception, relapse followed autologous stem cell transplantation in all patients, and brentuximab vedotin exposure varied. Magnetic depletion of unwanted cells isolated CD4+ T cells from thawed PBMCs. Libraries were prepared by immunoSEQ multiplex PCR; TCRdb keeps only in-frame clonotypes and omits some of them. The sample shows around 13,000 clones, 85% to 90% of them seen only once. The sequencing used CD4+ T cells from blood, collected at baseline. These TCRs come from a human donor with classical Hodgkin lymphoma.

The V call is TRBV28, the J call TRBJ2-6; 7 bases align to TRBD2. The germline V gene encodes CDR1 MDHEN and CDR2 SYDVKM. CDR3 length equals 14 residues. V trimming: 5 bases; J trimming: 2 bases; junction bases outside the gene matches: 0. The CDR3 spells CASSGRAGANVLTF. The CDR3 DNA reads TGTGCCAGCAGTGGGAGGGCTGGGGCCAACGTCCTGACTTTC.

V is TRBV27 and J is TRBJ2-2, with TRBD1 matching 8 bases. This CDR3 spans 15 amino acids. Germline V CDR1 and CDR2: MNHEY, SMNVEV (reference sequence). Losses at the gene ends were 6 bases for V and 2 bases for J; bases not matched to a gene: 5. CDR3 protein: CASRGGQGNTGELFF. As DNA, the CDR3 is TGTGCCAGCAGGGGTGGACAGGGAAACACCGGGGAGCTGTTTTTT.

This chain uses TRBV9 with TRBJ2-2, with TRBD1 as a possible D gene (5 bases). V lost 1 base to trimming and J lost 7 bases, with 8 bases between them. Germline values: CDR1 SGDLS, CDR2 YYNGEE. The length of the CDR3 is 13 residues. In DNA, the CDR3 is TGTGCCAGCAGCGTAATCCAGGGCGGGGAGCTGTTTTTT. Translation gives CASSVIQGGELFF.

The chain couples TRBV4-1 to TRBJ2-5, with D possibly matching TRBD1 (6 bases). CDR1 and CDR2 (germline): MGHRA, YSYEKL. This CDR3 spans 13 amino acids. V dropped 0 bases and J dropped 7 bases, with 9 bases sitting between them. The CDR3 DNA reads as TGCGCCAGCAGCCAAGATGTCAGGGGGACCCAGTACTTC. This encodes CASSQDVRGTQYF.

The V call is TRBV6-5, the J call TRBJ1-2; 7 nucleotides align to TRBD1. Germline loops: CDR1 MNHEY, CDR2 SVGAGI. With V trimmed by 8 bases and J by 7 bases, 16 bases remained unmatched. The CDR3 extends over 15 amino acids. The CDR3 here is CASYTHRDRDCGYTF. Written as DNA, the CDR3 is TGTGCCAGCTACACCCATAGAGACAGGGACTGTGGCTACACCTTC.

The chain is built from TRBV11-2 and TRBJ2-3, with D possibly being TRBD2 (6 bases). This CDR3 region has 14 residues. The germline V and J ends were trimmed by 5 bases and 3 bases, with 12 bases remaining between them. Germline CDR1 and CDR2: SGHAT and FQNNGV. In DNA, the CDR3 is TGTGCCAGCAGCATCGGGACTTATACAGATACGCAGTATTTT. Translating it yields CASSIGTYTDTQYF.

The chain combines TRBV5-6 with TRBJ1-2, with D possibly TRBD1 on 5 matching bases. The CDR3 loop spans 13 amino acids. Germline V lookup: CDR1 SGHDT, CDR2 YYEEEE. Trimming shortened V by 1 base and J by 10 bases, and 14 bases separated the two germline ends. The DNA for the CDR3 is TGTGCCAGCAGCTTGTTTTCAGGGCTCGCCTACACCTTC. Protein product: CASSLFSGLAYTF.

This clone was observed once. CDR3 sequence reads: CASSPRLQKNTEAFF. The CDR3 nucleotides read TGTGCCAGCTCACCACGCTTACAGAAGAACACTGAAGCTTTCTTT. This chain connects TRBV18 to TRBJ1-1; no clear D gene. V lost 1 base and J lost 1, with 10 bases in between. Per the germline V gene, CDR1 is KGHSH and CDR2 is LQKENI. The CDR3 has 15 residues.

The genes are TRBV10-3 and TRBJ2-5; either TRBD1 or TRBD2 may fit D (5 bases each). The last part of the DNA fits TRBJ2-7 better; the J call may be wrong. The CDR3 is 13 amino acids. Germline CDR1 and CDR2: ENHRY and SYGVKD. CDR3 DNA: TGTGCCATCAGGAGGGACGAGTCTTACGAGCAGTACTTC. It specifies CAIRRDESYEQYF.

The rearrangement links TRBV21-1 to TRBJ2-5. TRBV21-1 is termed a pseudogene. This CDR3 is 16 amino acids long. CDR3 coding DNA: TGTGCCAGCAGCAAAGAAGGCAGGGTGGGAGAAGAGACCCAGTACTTC. Residues: CASSKEGRVGEETQYF.

Comments on this clone: Other DNA sequences in the sample encode the same CDR3. The J gene is TRBJ2-5, the V gene TRBV29-1; tentatively, D is TRBD2 (5 bases). Germline-derived CDR1 and CDR2 are SQVTM and ANQGSEA. The CDR3 loop spans 14 amino acids. V was clipped by 3 bases and J by 5 bases, with 16 bases between them. CDR3 DNA sequence: TGCAGCGTTGACGGGCTAGGGAGTCGTGAGACCCAGTACTTC. It yields the protein CSVDGLGSRETQYF.

The chain recombines TRBV7-8 with TRBJ2-7, with D possibly being TRBD1 (5 bases). The CDR3 length is 14 residues. Germline assignment: CDR1 SGHVS and CDR2 FQNEAQ. Trimming stripped 5 bases from V and 6 bases from J, with 17 bases between. For the CDR3, the DNA is TGTGCCAGCAGCCTCCTCCTGGACCAGGGCGAGCAGTACTTC. It specifies CASSLLLDQGEQYF.

This sequence joins TRBV28 and TRBJ2-1; weak D call: TRBD2 (5 bases). The germline V gene has CDR1 MDHEN and CDR2 SYDVKM. V lost 4 bases and J lost 6, with 19 bases in between. The CDR3 sequence is 16 residues long. The CDR3 coding sequence is TGTGCCAGCAGTTCCGGCAGAGGGCGTTCCGTCAATGAGCAGTTCTTC. It encodes CASSSGRGRSVNEQFF. Filled out from reference TRBV28 and TRBJ2-1, the complete variable domain reads DVKVTQSSRYLVKRTGEKVFLECVQDMDHENMFWYRQDPGLGLRLIYFSYDVKMKEKGDIPEGYSVSREKKERFSLILESASTNQTSMYLCASSSGRGRSVNEQFFGPGTRLTVL.

The genes are TRBV5-4 and TRBJ1-6; D possibly corresponds to TRBD1 (5 bases). The CDR3 is 17 amino acids. V lost 0 bases and J lost 6, with 16 bases in between. Germline CDR1 SGHNT, CDR2 YYREEE (reference sequence). Here the CDR3 DNA reads TGTGCCAGCAGCTTGGCTGCGGGCTCTGGGACTAATTCACCCCTCCACTTT. Translating it yields CASSLAAGSGTNSPLHF.